The present T cell receptor (beta chain) was sequenced within a study of blood T cell repertoires in COVID-19. Method: immunoSEQ multiplex PCR; TCRdb's copy keeps in-frame clones and lacks some. The table shows approximately 470,000 clones, with roughly 87% occurring only once. Enrollees, roughly 18 to 89 years old, lived in fewer than 25 US areas. Two negative PCRs, clearance, or symptom resolution were required of recovered Cohort 3 donors. V shed 2 bases and J 4 bases; nucleotides not matched to a gene: 6. CDR3 size: 15 residues. The germline V gene encodes CDR1 MNHEY and CDR2 SVGAGI. The TCR originated in a woman between 18 and 29 years old who had recovered from COVID-19. The sequencing input was PBMCs or T cells enriched from blood (not recorded which). This chain connects TRBV6-5 to TRBJ1-1, with TRBD1 identical over 8 bases. For the CDR3, the DNA is TGTGCCAGCAGTTACGGCAGGGGGCGGGTCACTGAAGCTTTCTTT. It codes for CASSYGRGRVTEAFF.